These 24 T cell receptor beta chains were all obtained from the same sample, sequenced in a study of blood T cell repertoires in COVID-19. TCRdb's copy holds only in-frame clones and misses some; the assay was immunoSEQ multiplex PCR. This table holds about 180,000 clones, over 75% found once. Material for sequencing was peripheral blood. The receptors stem from a woman aged 70-85 years with acute or convalescent COVID-19.

This clone has more than one count but fewer than ten. V is TRBV11-3 and J is TRBJ2-3, with D unresolved. The CDR3 extends over 13 amino acids. In germline, CDR1 is SGHNT, CDR2 YENEEA. V gave up 3 bases and J gave up 1 base, with 5 bases separating them. The CDR3 reads CASSFSGTDTQYF. As DNA, the CDR3 is TGTGCCAGCAGCTTCTCGGGCACAGATACGCAGTATTTT. The full variable domain, completed using reference TRBV11-3 and TRBJ2-3, is EAGVVQSPRYKIIEKKQPVAFWCNPISGHNTLYWYLQNLGQGPELLIRYENEEAVDDSQLPKDRFSAERLKGVDSTLKIQPAELGDSAVYLCASSFSGTDTQYFGPGTRLTVL.

The chain has TRBV19 and TRBJ1-5; the D gene is possibly TRBD1 (5 bases). Trimming cost V 9 bases and J 1 base, with 16 bases left between them. The CDR3 is 15 amino acids. The germline V gene encodes CDR1 LNHDA and CDR2 SQIVND (reference sequence). In nucleotides, the CDR3 is TGTGCCAGCCGACCAGACAGAAGAAGCAATCAGCCCCAGCATTTT. Residues: CASRPDRRSNQPQHF.

This chain uses TRBV3-1 (or the pseudogene TRBV3-2) with TRBJ2-7; 11 bases are a match to TRBD1. The CDR3 contains 15 residues. V gave up 4 bases and J gave up 2 bases; unmatched junction bases: 4. The germline V gene has CDR1 LGHDT and CDR2 YNNKEL (reference sequence). CDR3 in DNA: TGTGCCAGCAGCCGGAGGGACAGGGGGGCCTACGAGCAGTACTTC. This codes for CASSRRDRGAYEQYF.

V and J are TRBV7-9 and TRBJ1-4; tentatively, D is TRBD1 (5 bases). V was clipped by 5 bases and J by 7 bases, with 20 bases between them. Germline V CDR1 and CDR2: SEHNR, FQNEAQ (reference sequence). The CDR3 has 16 residues. The CDR3 nucleotides are TGTGCCAGCAGCACCAGACAGTGGGAGGGCGGTGAAAAACTGTTTTTT. Its translation: CASSTRQWEGGEKLFF.

In its sample, this clone was seen once. The CDR3 protein is CASKRGRAADTQYF. CDR3 nucleotide sequence: TGTGCCAGCAAACGAGGGAGAGCGGCAGATACGCAGTATTTT. The V and J genes are TRBV7-9 and TRBJ2-3, with D possibly matching TRBD2 (5 bases). The CDR3 is 14 amino acids. Trimming removed 7 bases at V and 4 bases at J, with 15 bases between. Germline CDR1 and CDR2: SEHNR and FQNEAQ (reference sequence). Full variable domain (rest looked up from reference TRBV7-9 and TRBJ2-3): DTGVSQNPRHKITKRGQNVTFRCDPISEHNRLYWYRQTLGQGPEFLTYFQNEAQLEKSRLLSDRFSAERPKGSFSTLEIQRTEQGDSAMYLCASKRGRAADTQYFGPGTRLTVL.

The chain couples TRBV5-5 to TRBJ1-1; D remains ambiguous. This CDR3 region has 14 residues. Looked up from germline, CDR1 is SGHKS and CDR2 is YYEKEE (reference sequence). Trimming shortened V by 4 bases and J by 1 base, and 11 bases separated the two germline ends. This CDR3 reads CASSRERWNTEAFF. CDR3 in DNA: TGTGCCAGCAGCCGCGAACGCTGGAACACTGAAGCTTTCTTT.

The chain is built from TRBV10-1 and TRBJ2-1; D is ambiguous. Germline V gene sequence: CDR1 WNHNN, CDR2 SYGVQD (reference sequence). V dropped 0 bases and J dropped 6 bases, with 6 bases sitting between them. This CDR3 comprises 13 residues. The CDR3 bases are TGCGCCAGCAGTGAGTCGTTTAGCAATGAGCAGTTCTTC. Protein sequence: CASSESFSNEQFF.

This clone was recorded a few times. V gene TRBV12-5 combines with J gene TRBJ1-5; 12 bases match TRBD1. The CDR3 loop spans 17 amino acids. Germline values: CDR1 LGHNT, CDR2 FRNRAP. Unmatched junction bases numbered 6, after V lost 6 bases and J lost 0 bases. CDR3 protein: CASGRGQGAYSNQPQHF. DNA of the CDR3: TGTGCTAGTGGGAGGGGACAGGGGGCTTATAGCAATCAGCCCCAGCATTTT.

The DNA of the CDR3 is TGTGCCAGTAGGAGGACACCCGCCGGGGAGCTGTTTTTT. Its translation: CASRRTPAGELFF. J is TRBJ2-2 and V is TRBV19, with D maybe TRBD1 (5 bases). Looked up from germline, CDR1 is LNHDA and CDR2 is SQIVND (reference sequence). The V and J ends lost 6 bases and 6 bases respectively, with 11 bases between them. The CDR3 length is 13 residues. Complete variable domain (other parts from reference TRBV19 and TRBJ2-2): DGGITQSPKYLFRKEGQNVTLSCEQNLNHDAMYWYRQDPGQGLRLIYYSQIVNDFQKGDIAEGYSVSREKKESFPLTVTSAQKNPTAFYLCASRRTPAGELFFGEGSRLTVL.

This chain uses TRBV6-4 with TRBJ2-1; 11 nucleotides line up with TRBD2. This CDR3 is 14 amino acids long. With 8 bases clipped from V and 8 bases from J, the junction kept 8 bases outside the gene matches. CDR1 is MRHNA and CDR2 is SNTAGT in the germline V gene. The CDR3 DNA sequence: TGTGCCAGCCGCCTAGCGGGAGGATGGGATGAGCAGTTCTTC. Its translation is CASRLAGGWDEQFF.

The count of this clone is one. This chain joins TRBV28 and TRBJ2-3, with 10 bases identical to TRBD2. Trimming removed 8 bases from V and 3 bases from J; junction bases left unmatched: 11. Germline V gives CDR1 MDHEN, CDR2 SYDVKM. The length of the CDR3 is 16 residues. This CDR3 reads CASPASGSTWTDTQYF. The CDR3 bases are TGTGCCAGCCCGGCTAGCGGGAGTACGTGGACAGATACGCAGTATTTT.

The genes are TRBV14 and TRBJ2-2; possible D gene TRBD2, 6 bases. Between the trimmed V and J ends, which lost 1 base and 4 bases, there was a span of 7 bases. The CDR3 has 14 amino acids. Germline V gene lookup returns CDR1 SGHDN and CDR2 FVKESK. DNA of the CDR3: TGTGCCAGCAGCCAAGTCGGGGGCACCGGGGAGCTGTTTTTT. Amino acids: CASSQVGGTGELFF.

This clone was seen only once. The genes are TRBV6-5 and TRBJ2-2; 7 nucleotides match TRBD1. From germline, CDR1 is MNHEY and CDR2 SVGAGI. The V and J ends lost 6 bases and 6 bases, in that order; junction bases with no gene match: 7. The CDR3 length is 14 residues. The CDR3 loop is CASRSPTGAGELFF. The CDR3 DNA reads TGTGCCAGCAGAAGTCCCACAGGGGCCGGGGAGCTGTTTTTT.

This clone occurred a few times. The genes are TRBV7-9 and TRBJ2-1; 7 nucleotides agree with TRBD2. The CDR3 is made up of 16 amino acids. The V segment lost 5 bases and the J segment 3 bases; nucleotides outside the gene matches: 10. Germline V gene data show CDR1 as SEHNR and CDR2 as FQNEAQ (reference sequence). CDR3 nucleotide sequence: TGTGCCAGCAGCCCCGTCCGGGGAGGGAACTACAATGAGCAGTTCTTC. Translation gives CASSPVRGGNYNEQFF.

The V call is TRBV4-2, the J call TRBJ2-1; TRBD2 is a possible D gene (5 bases). CDR1 LGHNA and CDR2 YNFKEQ come from the germline V gene. The CDR3 has 17 amino acids. The V and J ends lost 0 bases and 0 bases respectively, with 12 bases between them. CDR3 sequence: CASSQESMGSSYNEQFF. CDR3 sequence (DNA): TGTGCCAGCAGCCAAGAATCTATGGGGAGCTCCTACAATGAGCAGTTCTTC.

The V and J genes are TRBV3-1 (or the pseudogene TRBV3-2) and TRBJ1-4; D gene uncertain. The CDR3 is made up of 16 amino acids. Deletions cut 1 base from V and 8 bases from J, with 17 bases between. Germline V CDR1 and CDR2: LGHDT, YNNKEL (reference sequence). CDR3 DNA sequence: TGTGCCAGCAGCCAAGGTGGCGTGCGGGTTTCGGAAAAACTGTTTTTT. Protein: CASSQGGVRVSEKLFF.

V is TRBV2 and J is TRBJ1-2, with a possible D match to TRBD1 (5 bases). CDR3 length: 13 residues. Germline CDR1 and CDR2: SNHLY and FYNNEI. The CDR3 coding sequence is TGTGCGCCCCGCTATGACAGTTACTATGGCTACACCTTC. This encodes CAPRYDSYYGYTF. Together with reference TRBV2 and TRBJ1-2, the CDR3 gives the full variable domain: EPEVTQTPSHQVTQMGQEVILRCVPISNHLYFYWYRQILGQKVEFLVSFYNNEISEKSEIFDDQFSVERPDGSNFTLKIRSTKLEDSAMYFCAPRYDSYYGYTFGSGTRLTVV.

This clone was recorded once. The chain combines TRBV19 with TRBJ2-5, with D tentatively TRBD2 (5 bases). Trimming removed 2 bases at V and 5 bases at J, with 12 bases between. Germline CDR1 reads LNHDA; CDR2 reads SQIVND (reference sequence). The CDR3 extends over 14 amino acids. DNA for the CDR3: TGTGCCAGTAGTATAACGGGGATGCCGGAGACCCAGTACTTC. It translates to CASSITGMPETQYF.

The rearrangement links TRBV15 to TRBJ2-1, with 7 bases aligning to TRBD2. V dropped 1 base and J dropped 10; count of bases not matched to a gene: 13. The CDR3 loop spans 16 amino acids. Germline V gives CDR1 LNHNV, CDR2 YYDKDF (reference sequence). The CDR3 coding sequence is TGTGCCACCAGCAGAGGAGCGGGAAATAACGGTAGGGAGCAGTTCTTC. Amino acids: CATSRGAGNNGREQFF.

The V call is TRBV4-1, the J call TRBJ1-5; possibly TRBD1 for D (6 bases). The V gene's germline CDR1 is MGHRA and CDR2 YSYEKL. The CDR3 runs 16 residues. V was pared by 0 bases and J by 2 bases, with 11 bases between. DNA of the CDR3: TGCGCCAGCAGCCAAGATGCGGGGGGCGGCAATCAGCCCCAGCATTTT. Its translation: CASSQDAGGGNQPQHF.

Ten or more counts support this clone. The CDR3 nucleotides read TGTGCCAGCAGCTATGGGGGCCAAGACACGCAGTATTTT. The encoded protein is CASSYGGQDTQYF. The chain joins TRBV9 to TRBJ2-3; possible D gene TRBD1, 6 bases. CDR3 size: 13 residues. Trimming removed 4 bases from V and 9 bases from J, with 15 bases in between. The germline V gene has CDR1 SGDLS and CDR2 YYNGEE.

The chain has TRBV2 and TRBJ1-5; 9 bases are a match to TRBD1. The CDR3 contains 15 residues. V lost 4 bases and J lost 6; bases outside the gene matches: 7. Germline assignment: CDR1 SNHLY and CDR2 FYNNEI. CDR3 region: CASSVDRGRVQPQHF. In DNA, the CDR3 is TGTGCCAGCAGTGTGGACAGGGGTCGGGTTCAGCCCCAGCATTTT.

This rearrangement joins TRBV11-3 to TRBJ1-1; tentative D call: TRBD1 (5 bases). The CDR3 is made up of 14 amino acids. The germline CDR1 and CDR2 sequences are SGHNT and YENEEA. V was trimmed by 5 bases and J by 1 base, leaving 11 bases between them. CDR3 sequence (DNA): TGTGCCAGCAGCCTAGGCAGGGCGAACACTGAAGCTTTCTTT. It codes for CASSLGRANTEAFF.

This clone has a handful of counts. This chain joins TRBV5-6 and TRBJ2-6; 7 positions match TRBD1. The germline V gene has CDR1 SGHDT and CDR2 YYEEEE. Trimming removed 4 bases from V and 4 bases from J; junction bases left unmatched: 8. The CDR3 totals 16 residues. CDR3 DNA sequence: TGTGCCAGCAGCGTGTACAGGGGCCCCGGGGCCAACGTCCTGACTTTC. This sequence encodes CASSVYRGPGANVLTF.